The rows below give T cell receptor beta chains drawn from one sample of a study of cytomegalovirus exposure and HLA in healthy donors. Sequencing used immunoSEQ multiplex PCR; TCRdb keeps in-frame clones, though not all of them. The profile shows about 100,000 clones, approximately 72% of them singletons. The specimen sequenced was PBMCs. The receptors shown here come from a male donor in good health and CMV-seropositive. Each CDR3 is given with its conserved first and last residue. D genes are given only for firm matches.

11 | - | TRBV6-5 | CAARAGTEAFF
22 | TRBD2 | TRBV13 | CASSSNRFFPRTSGGGTDTQYF
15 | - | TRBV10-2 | CASIAGYGQGTEAFF
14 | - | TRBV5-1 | CASSLEGFRYGYTF
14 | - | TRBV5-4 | CASSLRGGGYGYTF
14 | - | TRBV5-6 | CASSSLAAQETQYF
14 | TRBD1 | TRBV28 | CASSSDRGIYGYTF
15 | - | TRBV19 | CASSLREPGTYEQYF
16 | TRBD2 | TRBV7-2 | CASSFTSGGVADTQYF
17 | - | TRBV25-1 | CASSLTKLAEKQETQYF
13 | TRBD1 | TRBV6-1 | CATRQGSTDTQYF
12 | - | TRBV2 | CASLQGVDEQYF
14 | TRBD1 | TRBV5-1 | CASSLDQGENEAFF
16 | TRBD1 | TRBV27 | CASSPLGQGASYEQYF
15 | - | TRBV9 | CASSVVGDGAGGQYF
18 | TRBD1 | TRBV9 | CASSRSGTGLGYTGELFF
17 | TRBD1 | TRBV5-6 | CASSLATGGLGETEAFF
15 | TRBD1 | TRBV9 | CASRTSDRAYTEAFF
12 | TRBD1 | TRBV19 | CASSPGQDEQYF
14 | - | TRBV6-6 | CASSYGGGNTEAFF
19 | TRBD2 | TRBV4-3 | CASSQDRTSGGLDTGELFF
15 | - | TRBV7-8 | CASSRTDTTNEKLFF
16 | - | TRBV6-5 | CASSYSTVRGTYEQYF
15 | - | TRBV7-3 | CASSEQGTLGSPLHF
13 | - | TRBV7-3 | CASSLEVGGPQHF
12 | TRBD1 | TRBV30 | CAWTDRGYEQYF
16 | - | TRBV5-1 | CASSLGLAVSTDTQYF
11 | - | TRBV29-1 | CSAGGSCEAFF
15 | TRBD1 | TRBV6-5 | CATYTGTGLVGEQFF
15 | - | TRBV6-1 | CASSETWGTNYGYTF
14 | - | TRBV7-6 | CASSSYRRGGEQYF
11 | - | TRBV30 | CARLKGYGYTF
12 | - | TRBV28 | CASSLLNYEQYF
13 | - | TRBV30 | CAWSARGRSGAFF
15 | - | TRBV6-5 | CASSYSIVRGETQYF
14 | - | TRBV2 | CASSQRQLYTEAFF
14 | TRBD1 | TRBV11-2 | CASSTGQGSYEQYF
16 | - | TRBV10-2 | CASRLSGGGHNSPLHF
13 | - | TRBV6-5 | CASSRGRSDTQYF
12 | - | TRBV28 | CASSTNTGELFF
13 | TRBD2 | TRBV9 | CASSAGTTETQYF
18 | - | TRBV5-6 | CASSLAAWQRGISNEQFF
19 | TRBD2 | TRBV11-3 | CASSLGPSGSSRVYNEQFF
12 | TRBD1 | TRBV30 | CAWKAGGSPLHF
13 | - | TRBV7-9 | CASSGPGANVLTF
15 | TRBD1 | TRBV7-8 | CASSLQGENNSPLHF
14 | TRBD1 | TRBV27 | CASSPRDRLSPLHF
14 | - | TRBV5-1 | CASSPGGRNTEAFF